One sample yielded the 13 T cell receptor beta chains listed below, sequenced in a study of blood T cell repertoires in COVID-19. Sequencing used immunoSEQ multiplex PCR; TCRdb keeps in-frame clones, though not all of them. The sample holds tens of thousands of clones; approximately 79% are singletons and the top ten take about 11%. What was sequenced was peripheral blood. The receptors stem from a man between 65 and 79 years old with acute or convalescent COVID-19.

This clone appeared a few times. The V and J genes are TRBV28 and TRBJ1-2; a possible D gene is TRBD1 (5 bases). The CDR3 covers 15 residues. Germline CDR1 MDHEN, CDR2 SYDVKM. The V gene lost 1 base and the J gene lost 4 bases, with 13 bases spanning the gap. CDR3 nucleotides: TGTGCCAGCAGTTTATCCTCCTTGGACACCTATGGCTACACCTTC. It codes for CASSLSSLDTYGYTF.

The chain joins TRBV10-3 to TRBJ2-6; the D gene is possibly TRBD2 (6 bases). V lost 4 bases and J lost 4, with 14 bases in between. The CDR3 sequence is 16 residues long. Per the germline V gene, CDR1 is ENHRY and CDR2 is SYGVKD. CDR3 bases: TGTGCCATCAGTGGGAGGGGCCTTAGGGGGGCCAACGTCCTGACTTTC. Translation: CAISGRGLRGANVLTF.

J is TRBJ2-7 and V is TRBV7-2, with D maybe TRBD1 (6 bases). The CDR3 spans 16 residues. CDR1 is SGHTA, CDR2 FQGNSA, per germline. The germline V and J ends were trimmed by 6 bases and 2 bases, with 20 bases remaining between them. The CDR3 loop reads CASSSVLGGGTYEQYF. CDR3 in DNA: TGTGCCAGCAGTTCGGTCCTAGGGGGTGGAACCTACGAGCAGTACTTC. Full variable domain (outside the CDR3, taken from reference TRBV7-2 and TRBJ2-7): GAGVSQSPSNKVTEKGKDVELRCDPISGHTALYWYRQSLGQGLEFLIYFQGNSAPDKSGLPSDRFSAERTGGSVSTLTIQRTQQEDSAVYLCASSSVLGGGTYEQYFGPGTRLTVT.

This chain uses TRBV7-9 with TRBJ2-3, with TRBD1 as a possible D gene (5 bases). This CDR3 is 15 amino acids long. V shed 2 bases and J shed 1 base, with 10 bases lying between them. CDR1 is SEHNR and CDR2 is FQNEAQ in the germline V gene (reference sequence). The CDR3 sequence: CASSLPRARTDTQYF. The CDR3 bases are TGTGCCAGCAGCTTACCCAGGGCCCGCACAGATACGCAGTATTTT.

This chain uses TRBV19 with TRBJ2-7; 7 bases are shared with TRBD1. Trimming at V came to 1 base and at J to 0 bases, leaving 3 bases not matched to a gene. The germline V gene has CDR1 LNHDA and CDR2 SQIVND (reference sequence). This CDR3 is built from 15 residues. This CDR3 is CASSIGGQRSYEQYF. In DNA, the CDR3 is TGTGCCAGTAGTATAGGGGGACAGCGCTCCTACGAGCAGTACTTC. The whole variable domain, remainder taken from reference TRBV19 and TRBJ2-7, is DGGITQSPKYLFRKEGQNVTLSCEQNLNHDAMYWYRQDPGQGLRLIYYSQIVNDFQKGDIAEGYSVSREKKESFPLTVTSAQKNPTAFYLCASSIGGQRSYEQYFGPGTRLTVT.

This chain joins TRBV7-9 and TRBJ2-7; D is uncertain. The V end was cut by 7 bases, the J end by 3 bases, with 7 bases between. Germline CDR1 is SEHNR and CDR2 is FQNEAQ (reference sequence). There are 11 residues in the CDR3. The CDR3 loop is CASTSSYEQYF. CDR3 coding DNA: TGTGCCAGCACCAGCAGCTACGAGCAGTACTTC.

This clone was counted between two and nine times. The rearrangement uses TRBV19 and TRBJ1-2; D unclear. The germline V gene has CDR1 LNHDA and CDR2 SQIVND (reference sequence). This CDR3 is 11 amino acids long. V was shortened by 6 bases and J by 6 bases, with 8 bases between the two germline ends. In DNA form, the CDR3 reads TGTGCCAGTAGGGTACAGAATGGCTACACCTTC. It encodes CASRVQNGYTF. Full variable domain (outside the CDR3, taken from reference TRBV19 and TRBJ1-2): DGGITQSPKYLFRKEGQNVTLSCEQNLNHDAMYWYRQDPGQGLRLIYYSQIVNDFQKGDIAEGYSVSREKKESFPLTVTSAQKNPTAFYLCASRVQNGYTFGSGTRLTVV.

The gene calls are TRBV5-1 and TRBJ2-7; D gene ambiguous. V was trimmed by 0 bases and J by 2 bases, leaving 15 bases between them. CDR1 and CDR2 (germline): SGHRS, YFSETQ. CDR3 length equals 16 residues. This chain's CDR3 is CASSLGASHLTYEQYF. In DNA, the CDR3 is TGCGCCAGCAGCTTGGGGGCATCTCATTTAACCTACGAGCAGTACTTC.

The rearrangement links TRBV28 to TRBJ2-4; tentatively, D is TRBD1 (5 bases). V was clipped by 5 bases and J by 7 bases, with 18 bases between them. The CDR3 consists of 15 residues. Germline-derived CDR1 and CDR2 are MDHEN and SYDVKM. CDR3 in DNA: TGTGCCAGCAGTCCGGCAGAAGGGGTCGGGAACATTCAGTACTTC. Amino acid sequence: CASSPAEGVGNIQYF.

The CDR3 DNA is TGCGCCAGCAGCACACCACAGGGGGCGTCGAACACTGAAGCTTTCTTT. Amino acids: CASSTPQGASNTEAFF. The V and J genes are TRBV5-1 and TRBJ1-1, with 9 bases lining up with TRBD1. With V trimmed by 4 bases and J by 1 base, 8 bases remained unmatched. Germline V gene lookup returns CDR1 SGHRS and CDR2 YFSETQ. This CDR3 is built from 16 residues.

The chain joins TRBV6-5 to TRBJ2-2; perhaps TRBD1 as D (5 bases). Germline-derived CDR1 and CDR2 are MNHEY and SVGAGI. This CDR3 region has 14 residues. V was cut by 2 bases and J by 1 base, with 5 bases left in between. This CDR3 is CASSYQGNTGELFF. For the CDR3, the DNA is TGTGCCAGCAGTTACCAGGGGAACACCGGGGAGCTGTTTTTT.

This clone was counted a few times. J is TRBJ2-5 and V is TRBV4-2; perhaps TRBD1 as D (6 bases). Germline V gene sequence: CDR1 LGHNA, CDR2 YNFKEQ. The CDR3 length is 14 residues. V lost 1 base and J lost 5, with 11 bases in between. DNA of the CDR3: TGTGCCAGCAGCCAAGGGACAGTGTCGGAGACCCAGTACTTC. Amino acids: CASSQGTVSETQYF.

This chain's CDR3 is CATSREEVSTDTQYF. The CDR3 nucleotides are TGTGCCACCAGCAGAGAAGAGGTTAGCACAGATACGCAGTATTTT. The V and J genes are TRBV15 and TRBJ2-3; D gene unclear. V was shortened by 0 bases and J by 0 bases, with 7 bases between the two germline ends. CDR1 and CDR2 (germline): LNHNV, YYDKDF (reference sequence). There are 15 residues in the CDR3.